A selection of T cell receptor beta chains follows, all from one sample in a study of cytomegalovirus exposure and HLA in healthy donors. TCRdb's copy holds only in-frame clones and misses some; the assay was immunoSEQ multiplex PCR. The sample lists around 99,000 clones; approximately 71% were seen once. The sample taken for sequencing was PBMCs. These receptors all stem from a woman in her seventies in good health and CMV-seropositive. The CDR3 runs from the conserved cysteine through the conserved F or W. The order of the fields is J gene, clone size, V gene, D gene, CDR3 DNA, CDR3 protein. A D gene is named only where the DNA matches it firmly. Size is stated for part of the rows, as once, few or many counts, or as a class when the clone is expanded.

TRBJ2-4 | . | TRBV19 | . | TGTGCCAGTAGTATCGGGTGGTCGACCGGGGCCAAAAACATTCAGTACTTC | CASSIGWSTGAKNIQYF
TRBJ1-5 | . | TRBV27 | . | TGTGCCAGCAGTTTCCAGGGAGGGAATTTAGGTCAGCCCCAGCATTTT | CASSFQGGNLGQPQHF
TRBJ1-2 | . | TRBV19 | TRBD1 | TGTGCCAGTAGAGAGACCGGGACAGGGGATTATGGCTACACCTTC | CASRETGTGDYGYTF
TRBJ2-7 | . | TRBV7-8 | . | TGTGCCAGCAGACCTATACCCGGGGGAGGACGGGAGCAGTACTTC | CASRPIPGGGREQYF
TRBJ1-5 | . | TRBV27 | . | TGTGCCAGCAGTCTAAACTTAAACAATCAGCCCCAGCATTTT | CASSLNLNNQPQHF
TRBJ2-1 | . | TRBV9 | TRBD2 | TGTGCCAGCAGCGTAGGGACTAGCGCCTACAATGAGCAGTTCTTC | CASSVGTSAYNEQFF
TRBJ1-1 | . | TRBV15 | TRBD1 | TGTGCCACCAGCAGAGCCGGGACAGGGAGGACTGAAGCTTTCTTT | CATSRAGTGRTEAFF
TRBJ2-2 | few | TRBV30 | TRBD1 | TGTGCCTGGAGTGTACCGGACAGGGGGTCCGGGGAGCTGTTTTTT | CAWSVPDRGSGELFF
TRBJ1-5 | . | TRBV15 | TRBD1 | TGTGCCACCAGCGGGACAGCTAGCAATCAGCCCCAGCATTTT | CATSGTASNQPQHF
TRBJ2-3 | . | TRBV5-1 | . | TGCGCCAGCAGCTTAAGGCTAGCCCCCACAGATACGCAGTATTTT | CASSLRLAPTDTQYF
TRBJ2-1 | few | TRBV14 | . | TGTGCCAGCAGCCAAGAAACAGGGAAGTCCTACAATGAGCAGTTCTTC | CASSQETGKSYNEQFF
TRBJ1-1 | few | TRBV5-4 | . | TGTGCCAGCAGCACCGGGGGGTTCGGGACTGAAGCTTTCTTT | CASSTGGFGTEAFF
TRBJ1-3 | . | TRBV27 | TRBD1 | TGTGCCAGCAGGGGACAGGGAAACACCATATATTTT | CASRGQGNTIYF
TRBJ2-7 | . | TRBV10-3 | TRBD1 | TGTGCCATCAGTGAGCCTCAAGGGACAGCTTACTACGAGCAGTACTTC | CAISEPQGTAYYEQYF
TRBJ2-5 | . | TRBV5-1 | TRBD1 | TGCGCCAGCAGCTTGTGGACAGGCCAAGAGACCCAGTACTTC | CASSLWTGQETQYF
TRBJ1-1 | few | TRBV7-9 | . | TGTGCCAGCAGCTCGAGACAGTTGCAAGCTTTCTTT | CASSSRQLQAFF
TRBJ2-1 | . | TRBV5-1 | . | . | CASSFGQGPLNSYNEQFF
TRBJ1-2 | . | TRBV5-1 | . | TGCGCCAGCAGCTTGTATCCAGGTGTAGATGGCTACACCTTC | CASSLYPGVDGYTF
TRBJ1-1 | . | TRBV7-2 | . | TGTGCCAGCAGCTTAGCCTTTATGAACACTGAAGCTTTCTTT | CASSLAFMNTEAFF
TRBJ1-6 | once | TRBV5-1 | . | TGCGCCAGCAGCTGGATGGTGGGGGAGGTGGGTTCACCCCTCCACTTT | CASSWMVGEVGSPLHF
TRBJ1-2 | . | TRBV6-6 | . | TGTGCCAGCACCCGCGGGGGGGAATCCTATGGCTACACCTTC | CASTRGGESYGYTF
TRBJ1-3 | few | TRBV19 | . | TGTGCCAGTGGTCACCGACAGGCGAGGGGCTCTGGAAACACCATATATTTT | CASGHRQARGSGNTIYF
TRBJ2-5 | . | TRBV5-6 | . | TGTGCCAGCAGCTTTAGAGTCTCGTTCGGGACCCAGTACTTC | CASSFRVSFGTQYF
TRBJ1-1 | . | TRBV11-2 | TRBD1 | TGTGCCAGCAGCTTAGCCCGACAGGGGTTTTCTTACACTGAAGCTTTCTTT | CASSLARQGFSYTEAFF
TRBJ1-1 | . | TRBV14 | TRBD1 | TGTGCCAGCAGCCAAGATGGGACAGGGATGAACACTGAAGCTTTCTTT | CASSQDGTGMNTEAFF
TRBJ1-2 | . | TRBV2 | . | TGTGCCAGCAGTGAAGCGCTCGCGGGGGAAGGCTACACCTTC | CASSEALAGEGYTF
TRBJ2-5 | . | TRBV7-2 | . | TGTGCCAGCAGCCTCCAAGAGACCCAGTACTTC | CASSLQETQYF
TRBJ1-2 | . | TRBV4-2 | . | TGTGCCAGCAGCGGACGGGACTCAGCTAACTATGGCTACACCTTC | CASSGRDSANYGYTF
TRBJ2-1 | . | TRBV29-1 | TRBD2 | TGCAGCGTCGGAGGGTGGTCCGGGGGAGGGTACAATGAGCAGTTCTTC | CSVGGWSGGGYNEQFF
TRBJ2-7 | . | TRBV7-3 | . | TGTGCCAGCAGCTTGATCGGCGGGTCCTACGAGCAGTACTTC | CASSLIGGSYEQYF